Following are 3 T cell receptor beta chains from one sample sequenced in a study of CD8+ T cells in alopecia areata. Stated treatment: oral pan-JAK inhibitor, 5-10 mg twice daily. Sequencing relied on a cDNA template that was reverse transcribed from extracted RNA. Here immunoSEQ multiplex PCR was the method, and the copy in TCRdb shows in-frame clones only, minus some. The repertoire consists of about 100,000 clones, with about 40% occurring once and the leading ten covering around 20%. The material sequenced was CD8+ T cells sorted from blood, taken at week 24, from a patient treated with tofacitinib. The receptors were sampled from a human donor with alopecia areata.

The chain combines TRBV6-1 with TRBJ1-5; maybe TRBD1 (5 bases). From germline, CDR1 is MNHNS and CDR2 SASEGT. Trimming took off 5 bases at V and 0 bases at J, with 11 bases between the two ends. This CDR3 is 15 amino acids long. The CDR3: CASSSGIASNQPQHF. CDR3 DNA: TGTGCCAGCAGTTCAGGGATAGCTAGCAATCAGCCCCAGCATTTT.

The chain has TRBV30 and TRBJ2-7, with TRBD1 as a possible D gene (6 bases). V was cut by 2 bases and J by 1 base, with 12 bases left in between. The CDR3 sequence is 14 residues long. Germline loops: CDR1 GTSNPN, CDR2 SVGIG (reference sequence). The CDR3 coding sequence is TGTGCCTGGAGTTTTGGGGGCAGGTCCTACGAGCAGTACTTC. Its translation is CAWSFGGRSYEQYF.

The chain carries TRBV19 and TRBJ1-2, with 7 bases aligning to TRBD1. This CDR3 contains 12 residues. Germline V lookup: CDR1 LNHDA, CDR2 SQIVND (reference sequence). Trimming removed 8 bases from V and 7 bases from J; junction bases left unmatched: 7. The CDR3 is CASGNRGVGYTF. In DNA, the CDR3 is TGTGCCAGTGGGAACAGGGGAGTTGGCTACACCTTC.